These 24 T cell receptor beta chains were all obtained from the same sample, sequenced in a study of shared clonotypes between healthy human individuals. Using immunoSEQ multiplex PCR, the repertoire was profiled, and TCRdb retains in-frame clones only, with some absent. The table records 2.5 million or so clones, roughly 92% of them present only once. The sequencing sample was made of naive CD4+ T cells sorted from blood. Indicated subset: CD45RA+ positively selected. The receptors shown here come from a man aged 18 to 35 in good health.

V and J are TRBV4-3 and TRBJ2-5; a weak D match, TRBD1 (5 bases). V was clipped by 3 bases and J by 0 bases, with 11 bases between them. The germline V gene encodes CDR1 LGHNA and CDR2 YSLEER. The CDR3 is 15 amino acids. The CDR3, as DNA: TGCGCCAGCAGCCAGGACACGTCGTACCAAGAGACCCAGTACTTC. Protein product: CASSQDTSYQETQYF.

V usage is TRBV6-6 and J usage is TRBJ2-3; 10 bases agree with TRBD2. This CDR3 is built from 12 residues. The trim removed 6 bases at V and 7 bases at J, leaving 1 base unmatched. Germline CDR1 MNHNY, CDR2 SVGAGI (reference sequence). The CDR3 DNA follows: TGTGCCAGCAGACTAGCGGGGTATACGCAGTATTTT. Translated: CASRLAGYTQYF.

This chain uses TRBV5-5 with TRBJ1-1; 7 bases line up with TRBD1. The CDR3 sequence is 15 residues long. V was clipped by 4 bases and J by 2 bases; unmatched bases: 8. Germline CDR1 reads SGHKS; CDR2 reads YYEKEE (reference sequence). CDR3: CASSTVGTANTEAFF. The CDR3 DNA sequence: TGTGCCAGCAGCACTGTTGGGACAGCAAACACTGAAGCTTTCTTT.

The J gene is TRBJ1-1, the V gene TRBV7-2; no definite D call. Germline CDR1 SGHTA, CDR2 FQGNSA. The CDR3 loop spans 13 amino acids. V lost 4 bases and J lost 3, with 9 bases in between. The CDR3 coding sequence is TGTGCCAGCAGCTCCCCGGACCACACTGAAGCTTTCTTT. This sequence encodes CASSSPDHTEAFF. Complete variable domain (other parts from reference TRBV7-2 and TRBJ1-1): GAGVSQSPSNKVTEKGKDVELRCDPISGHTALYWYRQSLGQGLEFLIYFQGNSAPDKSGLPSDRFSAERTGGSVSTLTIQRTQQEDSAVYLCASSSPDHTEAFFGQGTRLTVV.

The V and J genes are TRBV6-5 and TRBJ1-1; 9 nucleotides agree with TRBD1. The germline V gene encodes CDR1 MNHEY and CDR2 SVGAGI. CDR3 length: 15 residues. Unmatched junction bases numbered 9, after V lost 6 bases and J lost 4 bases. The CDR3 DNA follows: TGTGCCAGCAGCCCCGGGGACAGGGATGGCACTGAAGCTTTCTTT. Translating gives CASSPGDRDGTEAFF.

The rearrangement uses TRBV27 and TRBJ1-3; D ambiguous. This CDR3 comprises 14 residues. V was trimmed by 5 bases and J by 1 base, leaving 9 bases between them. The V gene's germline CDR1 is MNHEY and CDR2 SMNVEV (reference sequence). CDR3 in amino acids: CASSGVPSGNTIYF. CDR3 sequence (DNA): TGTGCCAGCAGTGGGGTCCCATCTGGAAACACCATATATTTT.

The chain carries TRBV4-1 and TRBJ2-7; a possible D gene is TRBD2 (6 bases). Trimming removed 6 bases from V and 6 bases from J, with 21 bases in between. Germline-derived CDR1 and CDR2 are MGHRA and YSYEKL. The CDR3 covers 15 residues. The CDR3 spells CASSLTGTLGFEQYF. Written as DNA, the CDR3 is TGCGCCAGCAGTCTAACCGGGACTCTGGGGTTCGAGCAGTACTTC.

V and J are TRBV5-1 and TRBJ2-1; D not resolved. This CDR3 is built from 15 residues. The V gene's germline CDR1 is SGHRS and CDR2 YFSETQ. Deletions cut 0 bases from V and 2 bases from J, with 9 bases between. CDR3 DNA sequence: TGCGCCAGCAGCTTGGTAGCTGTCGCCTACAATGAGCAGTTCTTC. It codes for CASSLVAVAYNEQFF.

V gene TRBV23-1 combines with J gene TRBJ1-2; TRBD1 is a possible D gene (6 bases). TRBV23-1 is sorted into the ORF group, with uncertain function. The CDR3 contains 17 residues. The ends were cut back, 0 bases at V and 5 bases at J, with 19 bases in the middle. Here the CDR3 DNA reads TGCGCCAGCAGTCAATCGATCGGCAGGGGTGGTTCATATGGCTACACCTTC. Residues: CASSQSIGRGGSYGYTF.

The V call is TRBV5-4, the J call TRBJ1-1; D remains ambiguous. There are 14 residues in the CDR3. Looked up from germline, CDR1 is SGHNT and CDR2 is YYREEE (reference sequence). V was clipped by 1 base and J by 5 bases, with 12 bases between them. CDR3 nucleotides: TGTGCCAGCAGCTTGTCCGCAGGACTGACTGAAGCTTTCTTT. It translates to CASSLSAGLTEAFF.

Remarks on this clone: This sample also contains other DNA sequences that code for the same CDR3. The chain carries TRBV6-5 and TRBJ2-1, with 9 bases identical to TRBD1. Per germline, CDR1 MNHEY and CDR2 SVGAGI. V dropped 5 bases and J dropped 0; count of bases not matched to a gene: 2. The CDR3 spans 15 residues. Here the CDR3 reads CASSPGQGSYNEQFF. The CDR3 DNA reads as TGTGCCAGCAGTCCGGGACAGGGCTCCTACAATGAGCAGTTCTTC.

CDR3 DNA: TGTGCCAGCAGCCCACGATGGGTTCTGGACGGAGATTCACCCCTCCACTTT. Its translation is CASSPRWVLDGDSPLHF. The chain couples TRBV7-2 to TRBJ1-6; no reliable D call. Germline V CDR1 and CDR2: SGHTA, FQGNSA. The CDR3 runs 17 residues. The V and J ends lost 5 bases and 8 bases respectively, with 22 bases between them.

This rearrangement joins TRBV5-1 to TRBJ2-7; the match to TRBD1 covers 7 bases. The CDR3 length is 13 residues. CDR1 is SGHRS and CDR2 is YFSETQ in the germline V gene. V lost 4 bases to trimming and J lost 3 bases; unmatched junction nucleotides: 4. Here the CDR3 DNA reads TGCGCCAGCAGCCAAGGGACAGTCTACGAGCAGTACTTC. Translated, it gives CASSQGTVYEQYF.

The chain recombines TRBV5-4 with TRBJ2-1; 9 bases are shared with TRBD2. Germline V gives CDR1 SGHNT, CDR2 YYREEE (reference sequence). The CDR3 is made up of 15 amino acids. Trimming cost V 2 bases and J 4 bases; bases outside gene matches: 4. The CDR3 is CASSLLTSGYNEQFF. For the CDR3, the DNA is TGTGCCAGCAGCTTACTCACTAGCGGGTACAATGAGCAGTTCTTC.

The gene calls are TRBV25-1 and TRBJ1-1; maybe TRBD1 (5 bases). The CDR3 has 17 residues. The germline gives CDR1 MGHDK, CDR2 SYGVNS. V was trimmed by 2 bases and J by 3 bases, leaving 19 bases between them. CDR3 sequence: CASSEVGFGVGDTEAFF. The DNA for the CDR3 is TGTGCCAGCAGTGAAGTGGGTTTCGGGGTGGGGGACACTGAAGCTTTCTTT.

The table lists this clone with a count of one. The chain employs TRBV6-6 and TRBJ2-5; 7 positions agree with TRBD1. This CDR3 has 16 residues. Germline trimming cut 2 bases from V and 4 bases from J; bases unmatched to any gene: 10. Germline V lookup: CDR1 MNHNY, CDR2 SVGAGI (reference sequence). CDR3 bases: TGTGCCAGCAGTTACATACAGGGGCGGTCAGGAGAGACCCAGTACTTC. Protein product: CASSYIQGRSGETQYF.

The chain combines TRBV11-2 with TRBJ1-1; D not certain. V shed 4 bases and J shed 1 base, with 13 bases lying between them. CDR3 length: 15 amino acids. Germline CDR1 reads SGHAT; CDR2 reads FQNNGV. CDR3 DNA: TGTGCCAGCAGCTCCTCCCGTGAGGGGAACACTGAAGCTTTCTTT. Protein: CASSSSREGNTEAFF.

The V gene is TRBV10-1, the J gene TRBJ2-1, with TRBD2 identical over 10 bases. The V gene end was trimmed by 3 bases and the J gene end by 5 bases; junction bases not matched to a gene: 7. This CDR3 has 16 residues. From germline, CDR1 is WNHNN and CDR2 SYGVQD (reference sequence). CDR3 in amino acids: CASSESVAGGHNEQFF. In DNA, the CDR3 is TGCGCCAGCAGTGAATCCGTAGCGGGGGGCCACAATGAGCAGTTCTTC.

The V call is TRBV4-3, the J call TRBJ1-6; TRBD1 is a possible D gene (5 bases). The CDR3 consists of 14 residues. V was clipped by 3 bases and J by 8 bases, with 11 bases between them. Germline-derived CDR1 and CDR2 are LGHNA and YSLEER. CDR3 nucleotide sequence: TGCGCCAGCAGCCACCTCCAGGGCGATTCACCCCTCCACTTT. This translates into CASSHLQGDSPLHF.

In this sample, this clone turned up once. V is TRBV30 and J is TRBJ1-1, with 9 bases identical to TRBD1. The CDR3 has 16 residues. Trimming at V came to 4 bases and at J to 2 bases, leaving 11 bases not matched to a gene. CDR1 is GTSNPN, CDR2 SVGIG, per germline (reference sequence). CDR3 sequence: CAWNTGTGFANTEAFF. CDR3 nucleotide sequence: TGTGCCTGGAACACCGGGACAGGGTTTGCTAACACTGAAGCTTTCTTT.

This clone was picked up a small number of times. J is TRBJ2-7 and V is TRBV5-1; 8 nucleotides match TRBD1. V was clipped by 2 bases and J by 2 bases; unmatched bases: 9. Germline CDR1 is SGHRS and CDR2 is YFSETQ. This CDR3 is built from 16 residues. The CDR3 nucleotides read TGCGCCAGCAGCTTCTCTCTAGGACAGGGTACCTACGAGCAGTACTTC. It codes for CASSFSLGQGTYEQYF.

This chain uses TRBV18 with TRBJ2-3; 7 positions agree with TRBD2. CDR1 is KGHSH and CDR2 is LQKENI in the germline V gene. Unmatched junction bases numbered 12, after V lost 3 bases and J lost 0 bases. This CDR3 spans 18 amino acids. The CDR3 loop is CASSPLPTGTTSTDTQYF. CDR3 nucleotide sequence: TGTGCCAGCTCACCTTTACCGACCGGGACTACTAGCACAGATACGCAGTATTTT.

This chain connects TRBV9 to TRBJ2-7, with 7 nucleotides matching TRBD1. The CDR3 contains 17 residues. The germline gives CDR1 SGDLS, CDR2 YYNGEE. The ends lost 3 bases at V and 3 bases at J; junction bases unmatched: 15. The CDR3 DNA sequence: TGTGCCAGCAGCGCCCAGACTGTACAGGGGATTTACTACGAGCAGTACTTC. Translated: CASSAQTVQGIYYEQYF.

This chain connects TRBV11-2 to TRBJ2-5, with 9 positions matching TRBD2. Germline CDR1 is SGHAT and CDR2 is FQNNGV. The CDR3 has 15 residues. The V segment lost 1 base and the J segment 7 bases; nucleotides outside the gene matches: 7. CDR3 residues: CASSLVLAGPGTQYF. In DNA, the CDR3 is TGTGCCAGCAGCTTAGTCCTAGCGGGGCCAGGGACCCAGTACTTC.